These 24 T cell receptor beta chains share one sample of origin, sequenced in a study of T cell responses to AZD1222 COVID-19 vaccine. Assay used: immunoSEQ multiplex PCR; TCRdb lists only in-frame clones, some missing. The sample comprises some 160,000 clones, roughly 90% of which are singletons, and 4% to 5.5% rests with the top ten. Source: peripheral blood, taken on day 0 of AZD1222 vaccination. The source is an adult in good health.

The chain joins TRBV5-1 to TRBJ2-3; 9 positions agree with TRBD2. The germline V gene encodes CDR1 SGHRS and CDR2 YFSETQ. The CDR3 length is 15 residues. Trimming cost V 0 bases and J 4 bases; bases outside gene matches: 3. Here the CDR3 reads CASSLEGLAADTQYF. In DNA form, the CDR3 reads TGCGCCAGCAGCTTGGAGGGACTAGCTGCAGATACGCAGTATTTT. Complete variable domain (other parts from reference TRBV5-1 and TRBJ2-3): KAGVTQTPRYLIKTRGQQVTLSCSPISGHRSVSWYQQTPGQGLQFLFEYFSETQRNKGNFPGRFSGRQFSNSRSEMNVSTLELGDSALYLCASSLEGLAADTQYFGPGTRLTVL.

The CDR3 reads CASSDVGSNYGYTF. DNA of the CDR3: TGTGCCAGCAGTGATGTGGGCTCTAACTATGGCTACACCTTC. The chain employs TRBV2 and TRBJ1-2; unclear D gene. V shed 3 bases and J shed 0 bases, with 8 bases lying between them. CDR3 length equals 14 residues. Germline V lookup: CDR1 SNHLY, CDR2 FYNNEI.

The chain recombines TRBV28 with TRBJ1-1, with 10 bases identical to TRBD1. V lost 5 bases, J lost 10 bases, and 7 bases stayed unmatched. Germline V gene lookup returns CDR1 MDHEN and CDR2 SYDVKM. The CDR3 runs to 13 residues. The CDR3 reads CASSLDRGLPAFF. In nucleotides, the CDR3 is TGTGCCAGCAGTCTAGACAGGGGGCTCCCAGCTTTCTTT. The variable domain in full, completed from reference TRBV28 and TRBJ1-1, reads DVKVTQSSRYLVKRTGEKVFLECVQDMDHENMFWYRQDPGLGLRLIYFSYDVKMKEKGDIPEGYSVSREKKERFSLILESASTNQTSMYLCASSLDRGLPAFFGQGTRLTVV.

As to this clone: An end of the junction does not agree with germline; a read error may underlie this. The chain couples TRBV11-2 to TRBJ2-7, with 7 bases identical to TRBD2. From germline, CDR1 is SGHAT and CDR2 FQNNGV. The CDR3 has 16 amino acids. The CDR3: CASSLEGGGRRLEQYF. The CDR3 bases are TGTGCCAGCAGCCTAGAGGGCGGCGGGAGAAGGCTCGAGCAGTACTTC.

The chain employs TRBV2 and TRBJ1-5; TRBD1 might be the D (6 bases). V dropped 6 bases and J dropped 1 base, with 19 bases sitting between them. CDR3 length: 17 amino acids. CDR1 SNHLY and CDR2 FYNNEI come from the germline V gene. In nucleotides, the CDR3 is TGTGCCAGCAGCACCGAGAATGGAAGGGGGAGCAATCAGCCCCAGCATTTT. Its protein is CASSTENGRGSNQPQHF.

This chain uses TRBV7-2 with TRBJ2-7; D gene unclear. There are 15 residues in the CDR3. Per the germline V gene, CDR1 is SGHTA and CDR2 is FQGNSA. The V end was cut by 1 base, the J end by 3 bases, with 13 bases between. For the CDR3, the DNA is TGTGCCAGCAGCTTAGTCGGTGGTATTCACTACGAGCAGTACTTC. Translation gives CASSLVGGIHYEQYF.

The chain couples TRBV28 to TRBJ1-3; 9 nucleotides agree with TRBD1. Germline V gives CDR1 MDHEN, CDR2 SYDVKM. The ends lost 4 bases at V and 7 bases at J; junction bases unmatched: 11. CDR3 length: 16 amino acids. This CDR3 reads CASSSPGTGPGNTIYF. CDR3 in DNA: TGTGCCAGCAGTTCACCCGGGACAGGGCCGGGGAACACCATATATTTT.

This clone was observed a single time. This chain connects TRBV3-1 (or the pseudogene TRBV3-2) to TRBJ2-7, with TRBD1 as a possible D gene (5 bases). The germline V gene has CDR1 LGHDT and CDR2 YNNKEL (reference sequence). This CDR3 has 14 residues. Trimming cost V 0 bases and J 3 bases, with 9 bases left between them. The CDR3 sequence is CASSQDTQGYEQYF. The DNA for the CDR3 is TGTGCCAGCAGCCAAGATACCCAGGGCTACGAGCAGTACTTC.

The chain links TRBV9 to TRBJ1-1; 8 nucleotides match TRBD1. The V gene end was trimmed by 3 bases and the J gene end by 11 bases; junction bases not matched to a gene: 3. CDR1 is SGDLS, CDR2 YYNGEE, per germline. The CDR3 is 11 residues long. The chain's CDR3 is CASSGGQAAFF. The DNA of the CDR3 is TGTGCCAGCAGCGGGGGACAGGCGGCTTTCTTT.

The rearrangement uses TRBV30 and TRBJ2-1; TRBD2 matches at 14 bases. Germline V gene lookup returns CDR1 GTSNPN and CDR2 SVGIG (reference sequence). With 5 bases clipped from V and 4 bases from J, the junction kept 4 bases outside the gene matches. The CDR3 contains 15 residues. CDR3 amino acids: CAWRGLAGAYNEQFF. The CDR3 DNA is TGTGCCTGGCGGGGACTAGCGGGGGCATACAATGAGCAGTTCTTC.

This chain connects TRBV19 to TRBJ1-6; D remains unclear. The V end was cut by 5 bases, the J end by 10 bases, with 18 bases between. CDR3 length: 15 residues. Looked up from germline, CDR1 is LNHDA and CDR2 is SQIVND (reference sequence). The CDR3 region is CASSVDLDARSPLHF. CDR3 coding DNA: TGTGCCAGTAGTGTCGACCTCGACGCACGATCACCCCTCCACTTT.

This chain joins TRBV6-4 and TRBJ1-2; D is ambiguous. Trimming pared 0 bases from V and 8 bases from J, leaving 10 bases between. Looked up from germline, CDR1 is MRHNA and CDR2 is SNTAGT. The CDR3 sequence is 13 residues long. CDR3 loop: CASSDSWGRGYTF. CDR3 DNA: TGTGCCAGCAGTGACTCCTGGGGTAGGGGCTACACCTTC.

This clone was seen once. This chain links TRBV30 with TRBJ1-4; perhaps TRBD1 as D (5 bases). The CDR3 is 14 amino acids. The V gene's germline CDR1 is GTSNPN and CDR2 SVGIG (reference sequence). V was cut by 4 bases and J by 5 bases, with 14 bases left in between. In DNA form, the CDR3 reads TGTGCCTGGACCCCGTGGGGCCGGAATGAAAAACTGTTTTTT. It translates to CAWTPWGRNEKLFF.

The chain couples TRBV7-2 to TRBJ2-3, with D perhaps matching TRBD2 (7 bases). Germline CDR1 and CDR2: SGHTA and FQGNSA. The V gene lost 7 bases and the J gene lost 14 bases, with 22 bases spanning the gap. The CDR3 is 13 amino acids. The CDR3 here is CASTRGGTTSPYF. CDR3 coding DNA: TGTGCCAGCACCAGAGGGGGGACTACTTCACCGTATTTT.

This chain links TRBV2 with TRBJ2-7; perhaps TRBD1 as D (6 bases). Germline CDR1 is SNHLY and CDR2 is FYNNEI. The germline V and J ends were trimmed by 4 bases and 3 bases, with 19 bases remaining between them. The CDR3 extends over 16 amino acids. Here the CDR3 DNA reads TGTGCCAGCAGTGCGCAGACAGGCATCAAGTACTACGAGCAGTACTTC. This encodes CASSAQTGIKYYEQYF.

The chain uses TRBV7-9 and TRBJ2-1; 7 bases are shared with TRBD1. With V trimmed by 7 bases and J by 8 bases, 5 bases remained unmatched. Germline V gives CDR1 SEHNR, CDR2 FQNEAQ (reference sequence). The CDR3 has 12 residues. CDR3 residues: CASTSDRDEQFF. CDR3 sequence (DNA): TGTGCCAGCACCTCAGACAGGGATGAGCAGTTCTTC.

The sample holds a few counts of this clone. The J gene is TRBJ1-6, the V gene TRBV3-1 (or the pseudogene TRBV3-2); the D is unclear. The CDR3 sequence is 13 residues long. Germline values: CDR1 LGHDT, CDR2 YNNKEL (reference sequence). V lost 3 bases and J lost 7, with 7 bases in between. The CDR3 sequence is CASSQLNNSPLHF. The CDR3, as DNA: TGTGCCAGCAGCCAGTTGAACAATTCACCCCTCCACTTT.

The rearrangement uses TRBV30 and TRBJ2-2; D is unclear. V was clipped by 5 bases and J by 1 base, with 2 bases between them. Germline V gene lookup returns CDR1 GTSNPN and CDR2 SVGIG (reference sequence). This CDR3 has 11 amino acids. CDR3 coding DNA: TGTGCCTGGCAGAACACCGGGGAGCTGTTTTTT. Protein: CAWQNTGELFF.

CDR3 DNA sequence: TGTGCCAGCAGCTTTAGCGGTAGCACAGATACGCAGTATTTT. Translation gives CASSFSGSTDTQYF. This chain connects TRBV11-2 to TRBJ2-3, with D possibly matching TRBD2 (6 bases). V gave up 3 bases and J gave up 0 bases, with 7 bases separating them. There are 14 residues in the CDR3. Germline V gives CDR1 SGHAT, CDR2 FQNNGV.

CDR3 amino acids: CASSERGLYEQYF. The DNA for the CDR3 is TGTGCCAGCAGTGAGCGAGGGTTGTACGAGCAGTACTTC. The chain recombines TRBV6-1 with TRBJ2-7, with a possible D match to TRBD2 (5 bases). Germline V gene sequence: CDR1 MNHNS, CDR2 SASEGT. The CDR3 covers 13 residues. The V end lost 3 bases, the J end lost 4 bases, and 10 bases lay between the germline ends.

The chain uses TRBV11-2 and TRBJ1-2, with D possibly TRBD1 on 6 matching bases. The germline V gene has CDR1 SGHAT and CDR2 FQNNGV. The CDR3 extends over 13 amino acids. V gave up 8 bases and J gave up 2 bases, with 12 bases separating them. The CDR3 loop reads CASGGDKNYGYTF. In DNA, the CDR3 is TGTGCCAGCGGGGGGGACAAAAACTATGGCTACACCTTC.

J is TRBJ1-2 and V is TRBV28; D gene ambiguous. Trimming stripped 6 bases from V and 8 bases from J, with 13 bases between. The CDR3 covers 12 residues. Per the germline V gene, CDR1 is MDHEN and CDR2 is SYDVKM. The CDR3 loop reads CASSRMSRGYTF. The DNA of the CDR3 is TGTGCCAGCAGCCGAATGTCAAGGGGCTACACCTTC.

The V gene is TRBV12-3 or TRBV12-4, the J gene TRBJ2-4; D unresolved. CDR3 length: 13 residues. The germline V and J ends were trimmed by 6 bases and 3 bases, with 9 bases remaining between them. The CDR3 sequence: CASSPTLKNIQYF. The CDR3 DNA follows: TGTGCCAGCAGCCCAACCCTCAAAAACATTCAGTACTTC.

This clone appeared a single time. The CDR3 protein is CASSQETGLAVTGELFF. The CDR3 nucleotides read TGTGCCAGCAGCCAAGAAACGGGACTAGCGGTGACCGGGGAGCTGTTTTTT. The rearrangement links TRBV4-2 to TRBJ2-2; TRBD2 matches 11 bases. The ends lost 0 bases at V and 5 bases at J; junction bases unmatched: 5. Germline V gene sequence: CDR1 LGHNA, CDR2 YNFKEQ. The CDR3 runs 17 residues.